This TCR beta chain stems from a study of T cells in Graves' hyperthyroidism and ophthalmopathy. As for the study in general: At the time of initial diagnosis and before any treatment, peripheral blood was collected.

The blood sample dates from first hyperthyroidism diagnosis, preceding any ophthalmopathy symptoms. The CDR3 regions of TCR beta were amplified from RNA transcripts. First-round RT-PCR targeting the TCR CDR3 was performed with the HTBI primer set. TCRdb called the multiplex PCR reads again in MiXCR, with one record for every CDR3 protein. The sample yields about 290,000 distinct CDR3 sequences, approximately 14% seen once. Between the trimmed V and J ends, which lost 4 bases and 9 bases, there was a span of 11 bases. The CDR3 consists of 12 residues. The germline gives CDR1 SGHTS, CDR2 YDEGEE. Sequenced material: blood. This TCR derives from a woman aged 50 to 65 with Graves' hyperthyroidism that later progressed to Graves' ophthalmopathy. The genes are TRBV5-8 and TRBJ2-1; D is unclear. CDR3 sequence reads: CASSRRGSEQFF. For the CDR3, the DNA is TGTGCCAGCAGCAGGAGAGGAAGTGAGCAGTTCTTC.